This record covers a single T cell receptor beta chain. Cohort assignment relied on participant-reported clinical history. The CDR3 has 14 amino acids. V trimming: 7 bases; J trimming: 3 bases; junction bases outside the gene matches: 5. Germline CDR1 reads SNHLY; CDR2 reads FYNNEI. This specimen belongs to a study of blood T cell repertoires in COVID-19. TCRdb's table, derived via immunoSEQ multiplex PCR, lists solely in-frame clones and lacks some. The sample holds 150,000 to 180,000 clones, around 80% seen once. The rearrangement uses TRBV2 and TRBJ2-3; 9 nucleotides agree with TRBD1. The sequenced sample was PBMCs or T cells enriched from blood (not recorded which). The receptor was derived from a man in his fifties or sixties who had recovered from COVID-19. Here the CDR3 DNA reads TGTGCCAGCAAAAAGGACAGGGGAACAGATACGCAGTATTTT. Translated: CASKKDRGTDTQYF. Looking up the rest from reference TRBV2 and TRBJ2-3 gives the full variable domain: EPEVTQTPSHQVTQMGQEVILRCVPISNHLYFYWYRQILGQKVEFLVSFYNNEISEKSEIFDDQFSVERPDGSNFTLKIRSTKLEDSAMYFCASKKDRGTDTQYFGPGTRLTVL.